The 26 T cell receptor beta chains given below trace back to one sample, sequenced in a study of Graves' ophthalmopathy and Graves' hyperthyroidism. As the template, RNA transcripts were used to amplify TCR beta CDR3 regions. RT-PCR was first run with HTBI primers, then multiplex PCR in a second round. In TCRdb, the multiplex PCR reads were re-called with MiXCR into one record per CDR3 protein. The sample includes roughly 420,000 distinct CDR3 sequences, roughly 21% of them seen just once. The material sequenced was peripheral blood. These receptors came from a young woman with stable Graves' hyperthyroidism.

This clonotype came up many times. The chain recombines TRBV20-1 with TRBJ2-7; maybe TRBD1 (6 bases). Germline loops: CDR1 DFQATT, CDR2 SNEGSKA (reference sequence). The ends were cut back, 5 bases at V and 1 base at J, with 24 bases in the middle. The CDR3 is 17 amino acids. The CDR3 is CSAAPVEPGHHSYEQYF. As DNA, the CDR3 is TGCAGTGCTGCCCCGGTTGAACCGGGACACCATTCCTACGAGCAGTACTTC.

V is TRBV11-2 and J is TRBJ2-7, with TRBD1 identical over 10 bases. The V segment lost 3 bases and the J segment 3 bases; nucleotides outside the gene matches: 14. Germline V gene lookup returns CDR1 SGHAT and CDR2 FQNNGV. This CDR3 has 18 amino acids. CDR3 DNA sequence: TGTGCCAGCAGCTTGGACAGGGGGATAGTCGCGGGCGGCTACGAGCAGTACTTC. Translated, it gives CASSLDRGIVAGGYEQYF.

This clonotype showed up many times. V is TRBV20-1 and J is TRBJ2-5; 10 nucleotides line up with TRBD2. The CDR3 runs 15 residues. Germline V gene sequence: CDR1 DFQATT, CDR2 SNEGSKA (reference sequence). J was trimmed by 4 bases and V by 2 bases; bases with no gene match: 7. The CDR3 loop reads CSARSLAGDVETQYF. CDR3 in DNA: TGCAGTGCTAGATCTCTAGCGGGAGACGTAGAGACCCAGTACTTC.

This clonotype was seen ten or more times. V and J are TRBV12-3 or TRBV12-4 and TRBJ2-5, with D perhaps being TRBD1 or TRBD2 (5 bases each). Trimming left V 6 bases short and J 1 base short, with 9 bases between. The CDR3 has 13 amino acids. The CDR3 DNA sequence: TGTGCCAGCAGGGGGGACCTCCAAGAGACCCAGTACTTC. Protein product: CASRGDLQETQYF.

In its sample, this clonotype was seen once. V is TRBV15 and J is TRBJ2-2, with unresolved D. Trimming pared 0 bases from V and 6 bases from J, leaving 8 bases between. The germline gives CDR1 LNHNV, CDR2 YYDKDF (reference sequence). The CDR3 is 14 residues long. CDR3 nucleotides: TGTGCCACCAGCAGAGAACTTGATCCCGGGGAGCTGTTTTTT. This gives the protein CATSRELDPGELFF.

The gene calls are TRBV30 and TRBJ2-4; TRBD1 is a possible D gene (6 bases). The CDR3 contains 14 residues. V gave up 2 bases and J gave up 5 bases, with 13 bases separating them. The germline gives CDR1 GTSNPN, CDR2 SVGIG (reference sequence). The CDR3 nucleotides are TGTGCCTGGAGTCTTCGACAGGAACAAAACATTCAGTACTTC. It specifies CAWSLRQEQNIQYF.

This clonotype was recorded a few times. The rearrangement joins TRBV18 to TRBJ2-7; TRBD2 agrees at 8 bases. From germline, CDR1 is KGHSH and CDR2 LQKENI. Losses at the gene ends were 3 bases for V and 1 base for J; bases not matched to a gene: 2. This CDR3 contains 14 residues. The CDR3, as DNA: TGTGCCAGCTCACCTAGCGGGATGTCCTACGAGCAGTACTTC. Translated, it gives CASSPSGMSYEQYF.

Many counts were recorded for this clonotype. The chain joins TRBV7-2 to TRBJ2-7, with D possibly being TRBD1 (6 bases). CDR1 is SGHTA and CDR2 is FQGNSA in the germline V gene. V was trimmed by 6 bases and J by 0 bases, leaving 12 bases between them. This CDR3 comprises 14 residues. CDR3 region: CASSDRDNSYEQYF. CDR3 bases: TGTGCCAGCAGTGACCGGGACAACTCCTACGAGCAGTACTTC.

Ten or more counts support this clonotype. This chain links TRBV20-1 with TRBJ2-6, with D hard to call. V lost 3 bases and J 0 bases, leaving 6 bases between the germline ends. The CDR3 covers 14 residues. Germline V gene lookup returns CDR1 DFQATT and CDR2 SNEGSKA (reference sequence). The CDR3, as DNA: TGCAGTGCTAGGGATAGCTCTGGGGCCAACGTCCTGACTTTC. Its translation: CSARDSSGANVLTF.

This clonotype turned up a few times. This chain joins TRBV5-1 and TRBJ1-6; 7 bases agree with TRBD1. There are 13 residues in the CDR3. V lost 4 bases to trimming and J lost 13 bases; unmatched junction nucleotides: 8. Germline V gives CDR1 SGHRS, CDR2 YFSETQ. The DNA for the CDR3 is TGCGCCAGCAGCGAGGACAGGTTCTCCCCCCTCCACTTT. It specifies CASSEDRFSPLHF.

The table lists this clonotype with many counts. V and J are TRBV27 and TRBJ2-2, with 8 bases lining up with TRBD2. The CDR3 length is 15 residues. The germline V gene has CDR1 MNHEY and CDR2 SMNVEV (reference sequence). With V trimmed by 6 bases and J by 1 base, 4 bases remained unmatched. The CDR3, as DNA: TGTGCCAGCAGCGTCAGCGGGAGGAACACCGGGGAGCTGTTTTTT. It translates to CASSVSGRNTGELFF.

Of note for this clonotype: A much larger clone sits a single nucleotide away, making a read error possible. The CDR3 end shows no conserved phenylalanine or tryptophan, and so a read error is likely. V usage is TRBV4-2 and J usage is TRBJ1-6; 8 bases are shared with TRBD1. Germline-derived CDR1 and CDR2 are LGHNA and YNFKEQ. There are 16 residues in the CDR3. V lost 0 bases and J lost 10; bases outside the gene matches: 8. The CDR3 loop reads CASSQEGTGGWSPLHS. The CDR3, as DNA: TGTGCCAGCAGCCAAGAAGGTACAGGGGGTTGGTCACCCCTCCACTCT.

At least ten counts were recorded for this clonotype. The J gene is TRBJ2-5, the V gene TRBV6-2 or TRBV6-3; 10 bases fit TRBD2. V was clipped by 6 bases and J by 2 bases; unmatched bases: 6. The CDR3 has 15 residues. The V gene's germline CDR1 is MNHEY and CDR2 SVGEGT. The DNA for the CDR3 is TGTGCCAGCAGCCAAGGGACTAGCGAACAAGAGACCCAGTACTTC. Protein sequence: CASSQGTSEQETQYF.

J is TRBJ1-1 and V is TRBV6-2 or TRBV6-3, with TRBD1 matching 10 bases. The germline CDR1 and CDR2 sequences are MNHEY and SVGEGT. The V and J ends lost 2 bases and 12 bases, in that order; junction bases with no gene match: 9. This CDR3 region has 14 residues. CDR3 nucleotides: TGTGCCAGCAGTTACAGTCGGACAGGGGGGCGGTCTTTCTTT. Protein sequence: CASSYSRTGGRSFF.

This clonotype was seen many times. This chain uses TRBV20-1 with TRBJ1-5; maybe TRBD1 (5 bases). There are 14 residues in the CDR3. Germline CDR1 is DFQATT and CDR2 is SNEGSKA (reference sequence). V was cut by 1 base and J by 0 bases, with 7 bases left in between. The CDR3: CSARGRGSNQPQHF. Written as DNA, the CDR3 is TGCAGTGCTAGAGGTAGGGGTAGCAATCAGCCCCAGCATTTT.

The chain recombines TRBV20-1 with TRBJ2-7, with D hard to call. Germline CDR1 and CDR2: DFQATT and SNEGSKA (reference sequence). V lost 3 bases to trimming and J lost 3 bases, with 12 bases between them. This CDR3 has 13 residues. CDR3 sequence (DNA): TGCAGTGCTAGTTGGGTCGCTGACTACGAGCAGTACTTC. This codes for CSASWVADYEQYF.

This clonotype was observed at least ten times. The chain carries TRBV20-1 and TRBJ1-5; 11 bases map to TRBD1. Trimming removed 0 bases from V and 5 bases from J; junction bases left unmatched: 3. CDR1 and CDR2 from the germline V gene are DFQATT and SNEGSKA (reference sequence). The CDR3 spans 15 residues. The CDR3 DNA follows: TGCAGTGCTAGAGACCGGACAGGGGGCCATCAGCCCCAGCATTTT. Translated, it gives CSARDRTGGHQPQHF.

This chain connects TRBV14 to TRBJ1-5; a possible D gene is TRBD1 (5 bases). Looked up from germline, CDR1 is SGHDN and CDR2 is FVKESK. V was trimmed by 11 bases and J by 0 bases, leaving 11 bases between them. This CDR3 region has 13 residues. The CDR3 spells CALETDSNQPQHF. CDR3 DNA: TGTGCCCTCGAGACAGATAGCAATCAGCCCCAGCATTTT.

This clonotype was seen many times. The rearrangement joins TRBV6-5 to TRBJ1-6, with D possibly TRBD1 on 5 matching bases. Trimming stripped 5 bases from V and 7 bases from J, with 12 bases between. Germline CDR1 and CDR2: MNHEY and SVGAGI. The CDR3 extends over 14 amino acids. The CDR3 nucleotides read TGTGCCAGCAGTCTCGACAGCCGGAATTCACCCCTCCACTTT. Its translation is CASSLDSRNSPLHF.

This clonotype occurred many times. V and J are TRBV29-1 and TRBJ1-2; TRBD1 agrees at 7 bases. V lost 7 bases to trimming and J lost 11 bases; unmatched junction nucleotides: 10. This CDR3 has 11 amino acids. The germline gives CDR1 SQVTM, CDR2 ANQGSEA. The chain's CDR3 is CSATQGSGYTF. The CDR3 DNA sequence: TGCAGCGCCACACAGGGGTCGGGTTACACCTTC.

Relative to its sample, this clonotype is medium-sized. CDR3 sequence: CASSLRGDYTEAFF. The CDR3 DNA follows: TGTGCCAGCAGTTTGAGGGGGGACTACACTGAAGCTTTCTTT. The chain combines TRBV12-3 or TRBV12-4 with TRBJ1-1; possibly TRBD1 for D (6 bases). V lost 3 bases to trimming and J lost 3 bases, with 11 bases between them. The CDR3 sequence is 14 residues long.

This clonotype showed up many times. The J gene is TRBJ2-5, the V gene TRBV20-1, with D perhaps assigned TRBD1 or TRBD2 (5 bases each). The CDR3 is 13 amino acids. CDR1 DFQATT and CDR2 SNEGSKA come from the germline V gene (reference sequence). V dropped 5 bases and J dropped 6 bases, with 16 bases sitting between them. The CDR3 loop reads CSAEGSGVKTQYF. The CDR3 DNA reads TGCAGTGCTGAGGGGTCTGGGGTAAAGACCCAGTACTTC.

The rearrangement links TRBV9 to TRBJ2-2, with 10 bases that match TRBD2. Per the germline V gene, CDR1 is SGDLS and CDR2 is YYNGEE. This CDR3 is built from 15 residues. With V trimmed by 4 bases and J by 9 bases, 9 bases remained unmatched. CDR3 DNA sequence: TGTGCCAGCAGCTTAGGACTAGCGGCCGGACGGGAGCTGTTTTTT. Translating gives CASSLGLAAGRELFF. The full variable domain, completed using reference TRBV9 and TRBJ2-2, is DSGVTQTPKHLITATGQRVTLRCSPRSGDLSVYWYQQSLDQGLQFLIQYYNGEERAKGNILERFSAQQFPDLHSELNLSSLELGDSALYFCASSLGLAAGRELFFGEGSRLTVL.

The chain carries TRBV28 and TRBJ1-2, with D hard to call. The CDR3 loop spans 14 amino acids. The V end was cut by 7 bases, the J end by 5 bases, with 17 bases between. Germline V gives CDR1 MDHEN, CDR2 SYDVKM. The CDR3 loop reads CASNRRDLWYGYTF. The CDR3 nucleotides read TGTGCCAGCAATCGGAGGGATCTTTGGTATGGCTACACCTTC.

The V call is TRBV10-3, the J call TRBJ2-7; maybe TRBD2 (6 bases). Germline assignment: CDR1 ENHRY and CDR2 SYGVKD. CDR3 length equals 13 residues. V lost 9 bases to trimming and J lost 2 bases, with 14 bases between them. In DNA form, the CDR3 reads TGTGCCATAACTTCTAGCGTAGCCTACGAGCAGTACTTC. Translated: CAITSSVAYEQYF.

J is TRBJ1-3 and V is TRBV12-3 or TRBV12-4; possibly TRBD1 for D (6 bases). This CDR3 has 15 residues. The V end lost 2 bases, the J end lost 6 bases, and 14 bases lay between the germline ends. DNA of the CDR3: TGTGCCAGCAGTTTATTCCCGACAGGCCTAAACACCATATATTTT. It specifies CASSLFPTGLNTIYF.